There are many counts of the clone carrying this T cell receptor (beta chain). Its target is unknown. This CDR3 is built from 15 residues. Trimming took 2 bases from V and 2 from J, leaving 12 bases between them. Diagnoses used clinical symptoms, serum thyroxine and TRAb, thyroid ultrasound and orbital computed tomography. Over 9 ml of fresh peripheral blood supplied the PBMCs. The sample originates from a study of T cells in Graves' hyperthyroidism and ophthalmopathy. Study-wide points: Ophthalmopathy was identified by the model a median roughly six months ahead of onset. A 13 V-J model separated ophthalmopathy from stable hyperthyroidism.

TCR beta CDR3 sequences were amplified from RNA transcripts. Researchers ran a first-round RT-PCR on the TCR CDR3 using the HTBI primer set. One entry per CDR3 protein, called by TCRdb with MiXCR from the multiplex PCR reads. In the table there are about 300,000 distinct CDR3 sequences, around 25% of which are singletons. This chain joins TRBV12-3 or TRBV12-4 and TRBJ1-1; D is unclear. The origin of this receptor is a man aged 35 to 55 with Graves' hyperthyroidism that later progressed to Graves' ophthalmopathy. The sequencing input was blood. CDR3 loop: CASSLLGSRNTEAFF. In nucleotides, the CDR3 is TGTGCCAGCAGTTTACTGGGCAGCAGAAACACTGAAGCTTTCTTT.